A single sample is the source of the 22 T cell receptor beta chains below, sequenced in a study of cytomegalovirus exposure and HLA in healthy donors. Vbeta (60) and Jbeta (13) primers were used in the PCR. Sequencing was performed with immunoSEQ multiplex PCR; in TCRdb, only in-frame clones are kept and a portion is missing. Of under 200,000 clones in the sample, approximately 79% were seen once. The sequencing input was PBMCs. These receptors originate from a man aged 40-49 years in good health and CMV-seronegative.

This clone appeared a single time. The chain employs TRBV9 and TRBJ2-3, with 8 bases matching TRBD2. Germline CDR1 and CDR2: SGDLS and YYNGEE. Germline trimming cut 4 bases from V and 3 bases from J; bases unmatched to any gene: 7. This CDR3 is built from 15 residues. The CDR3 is CASSYRSGSTDTQYF. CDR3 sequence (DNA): TGTGCCAGCAGCTACCGGAGCGGGAGTACAGATACGCAGTATTTT.

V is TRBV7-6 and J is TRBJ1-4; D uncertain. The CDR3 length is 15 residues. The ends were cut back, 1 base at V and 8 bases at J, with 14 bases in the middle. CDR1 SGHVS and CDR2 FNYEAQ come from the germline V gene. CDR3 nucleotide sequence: TGTGCCAGCAGCTTAGGAGGGCCGGTTGGGGAAAAACTGTTTTTT. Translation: CASSLGGPVGEKLFF.

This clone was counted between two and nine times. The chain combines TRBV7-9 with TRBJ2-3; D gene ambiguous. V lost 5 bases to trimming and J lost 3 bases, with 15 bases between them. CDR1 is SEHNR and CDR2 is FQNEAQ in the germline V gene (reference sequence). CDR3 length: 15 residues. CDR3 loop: CASSLRLGGTDTQYF. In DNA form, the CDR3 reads TGTGCCAGCAGCCTTCGACTGGGTGGAACAGATACGCAGTATTTT.

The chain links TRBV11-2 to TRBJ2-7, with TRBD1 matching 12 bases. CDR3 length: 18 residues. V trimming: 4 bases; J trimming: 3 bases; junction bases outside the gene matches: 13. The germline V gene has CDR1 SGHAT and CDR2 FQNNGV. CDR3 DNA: TGTGCCAGCAGCTCCCGGGACAGGGGGCGCGTTGGATTCTACGAGCAGTACTTC. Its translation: CASSSRDRGRVGFYEQYF.

CDR3 bases: TGTGCCAGCAGTTCGGGACCTAACAGGGGTAATGAGCAGTTCTTC. Translation: CASSSGPNRGNEQFF. The chain combines TRBV28 with TRBJ2-1; 7 positions match TRBD1. CDR1 and CDR2 (germline): MDHEN, SYDVKM. CDR3 length: 15 residues. J lost 7 bases, V lost 4 bases, and 10 bases had no gene match.

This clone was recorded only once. Written as DNA, the CDR3 is TGTGCCAGCAGTTTTGAAGGGGTGGGCCCCTACGAGCAGTACTTC. Translating it yields CASSFEGVGPYEQYF. The chain couples TRBV28 to TRBJ2-5; maybe TRBD1 (5 bases). The J call may be incorrect, as the DNA end agrees better with TRBJ2-7. Germline assignment: CDR1 MDHEN and CDR2 SYDVKM. The CDR3 spans 15 residues.

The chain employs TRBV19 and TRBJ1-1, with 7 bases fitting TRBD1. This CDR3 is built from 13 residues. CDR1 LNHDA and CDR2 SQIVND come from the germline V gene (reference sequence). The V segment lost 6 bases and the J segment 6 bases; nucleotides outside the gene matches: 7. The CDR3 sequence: CASSQDRDAEAFF. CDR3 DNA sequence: TGTGCCAGTAGCCAAGACAGGGACGCTGAAGCTTTCTTT.

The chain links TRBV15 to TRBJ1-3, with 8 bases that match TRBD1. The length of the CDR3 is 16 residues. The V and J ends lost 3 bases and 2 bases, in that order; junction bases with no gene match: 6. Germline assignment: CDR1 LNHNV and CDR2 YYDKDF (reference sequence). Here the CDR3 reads CATSSWDRSAGNTIYF. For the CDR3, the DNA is TGTGCCACCAGCAGCTGGGACAGGAGCGCTGGAAACACCATATATTTT.

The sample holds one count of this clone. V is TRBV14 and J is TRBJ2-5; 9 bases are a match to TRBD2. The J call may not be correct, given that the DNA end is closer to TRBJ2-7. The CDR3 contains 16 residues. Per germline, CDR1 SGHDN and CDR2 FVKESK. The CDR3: CASSQDTLAGANEQYF. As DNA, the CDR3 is TGTGCCAGCAGCCAAGATACACTAGCGGGTGCGAACGAGCAGTACTTC.

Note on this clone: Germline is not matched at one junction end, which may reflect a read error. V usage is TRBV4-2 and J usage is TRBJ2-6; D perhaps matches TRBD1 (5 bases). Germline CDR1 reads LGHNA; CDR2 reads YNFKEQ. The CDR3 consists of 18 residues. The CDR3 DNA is TGTGCCAGCAGCCAAGATCAGGTTGTCGGTTCTGGGGCCAACGGCCTGACTTTC. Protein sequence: CASSQDQVVGSGANGLTF.

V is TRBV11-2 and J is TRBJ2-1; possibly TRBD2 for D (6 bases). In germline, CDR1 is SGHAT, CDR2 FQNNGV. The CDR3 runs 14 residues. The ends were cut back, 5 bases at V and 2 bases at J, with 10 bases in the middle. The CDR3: CASSRGLTYNEQFF. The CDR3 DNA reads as TGTGCCAGCAGCCGGGGACTTACCTACAATGAGCAGTTCTTC.

CDR3 sequence: CASSLRQGSYEQYF. CDR3 DNA: TGCGCCAGCAGCTTGAGACAGGGCTCCTACGAGCAGTACTTC. The gene calls are TRBV5-1 and TRBJ2-7, with 7 nucleotides matching TRBD1. Germline V gives CDR1 SGHRS, CDR2 YFSETQ. Unmatched junction bases numbered 1, after V lost 1 base and J lost 0 bases. The CDR3 loop spans 14 amino acids.

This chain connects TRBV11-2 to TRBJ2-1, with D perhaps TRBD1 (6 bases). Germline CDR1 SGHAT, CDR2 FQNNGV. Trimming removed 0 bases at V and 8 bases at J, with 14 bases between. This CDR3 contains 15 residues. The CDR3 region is CASSLDLGAWDEQFF. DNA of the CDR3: TGTGCCAGCAGCTTAGATCTGGGGGCGTGGGATGAGCAGTTCTTC.

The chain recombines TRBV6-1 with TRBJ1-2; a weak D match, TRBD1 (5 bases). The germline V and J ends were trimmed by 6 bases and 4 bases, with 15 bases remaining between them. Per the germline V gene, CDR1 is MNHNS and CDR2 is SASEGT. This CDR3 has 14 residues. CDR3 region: CASRPVTGLYGYTF. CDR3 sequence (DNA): TGTGCCAGCAGGCCCGTCACAGGCCTCTATGGCTACACCTTC.

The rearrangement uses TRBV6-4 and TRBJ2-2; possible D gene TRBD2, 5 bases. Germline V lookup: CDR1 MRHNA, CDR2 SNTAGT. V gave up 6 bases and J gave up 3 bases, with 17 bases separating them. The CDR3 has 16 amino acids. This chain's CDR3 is CASRANAGWDTGELFF. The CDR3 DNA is TGTGCCAGCAGAGCTAATGCGGGTTGGGACACCGGGGAGCTGTTTTTT.

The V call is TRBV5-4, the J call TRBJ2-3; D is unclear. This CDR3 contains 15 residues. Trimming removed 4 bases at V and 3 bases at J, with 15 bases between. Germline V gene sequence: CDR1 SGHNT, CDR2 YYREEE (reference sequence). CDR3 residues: CASSLWSFGTDTQYF. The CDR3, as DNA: TGTGCCAGCAGCCTCTGGTCCTTCGGGACAGATACGCAGTATTTT.

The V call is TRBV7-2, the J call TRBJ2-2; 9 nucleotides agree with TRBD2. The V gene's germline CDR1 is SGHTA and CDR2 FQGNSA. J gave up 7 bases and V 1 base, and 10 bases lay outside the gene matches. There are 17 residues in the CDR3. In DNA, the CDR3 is TGTGCCAGCAGCTTAGTCGTGGGACTAGCCGGGGGCGGGGAGCTGTTTTTT. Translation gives CASSLVVGLAGGGELFF.

The CDR3 nucleotides are TGTGCCAGCAGCTTAGGGACAGCCCGTGATCCGTATTTT. This encodes CASSLGTARDPYF. The chain is built from TRBV11-1 and TRBJ2-3; a weak D match, TRBD1 (6 bases). Germline CDR1 and CDR2: SGHAT and FQDESV (reference sequence). Deletions cut 1 base from V and 14 bases from J, with 16 bases between. The CDR3 runs to 13 residues.

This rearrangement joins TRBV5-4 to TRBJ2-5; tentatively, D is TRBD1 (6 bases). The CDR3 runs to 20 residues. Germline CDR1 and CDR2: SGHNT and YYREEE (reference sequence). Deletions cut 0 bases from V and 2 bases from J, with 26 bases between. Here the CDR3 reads CASSLGDTRYYRSGQETQYF. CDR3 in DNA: TGTGCCAGCAGCTTGGGGGACACCCGATATTACAGGAGTGGTCAAGAGACCCAGTACTTC.

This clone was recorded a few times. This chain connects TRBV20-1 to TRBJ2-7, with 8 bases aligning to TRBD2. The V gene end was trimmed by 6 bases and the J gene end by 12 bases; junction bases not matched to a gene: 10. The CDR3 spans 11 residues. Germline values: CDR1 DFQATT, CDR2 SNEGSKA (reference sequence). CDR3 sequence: CSAPRGGSPYF. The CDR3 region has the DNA TGCAGTGCACCCCGGGGGGGTTCCCCGTACTTC.

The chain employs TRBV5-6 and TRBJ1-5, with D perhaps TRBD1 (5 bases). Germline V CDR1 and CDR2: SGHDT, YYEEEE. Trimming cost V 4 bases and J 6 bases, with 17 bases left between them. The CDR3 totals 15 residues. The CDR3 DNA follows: TGTGCCAGCAGCCTAACGGGGGGAGGGCGTCAGCCCCAGCATTTT. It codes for CASSLTGGGRQPQHF.

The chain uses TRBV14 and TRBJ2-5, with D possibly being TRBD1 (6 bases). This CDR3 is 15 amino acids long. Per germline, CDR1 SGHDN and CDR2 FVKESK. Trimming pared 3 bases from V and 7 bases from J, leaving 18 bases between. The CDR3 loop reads CASSHTGTPLRTQYF. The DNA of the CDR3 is TGTGCCAGCAGCCACACCGGGACACCCTTGAGGACCCAGTACTTC.